Listed below are T cell receptor beta chains from one sample, sequenced in a study of cytotoxic CD8 clonotypes in ibrutinib-treated CLL. Clones were sequenced by immunoSEQ multiplex PCR, and TCRdb holds only the in-frame ones, with some missing. The sample shows around 310,000 clones, just under 80% of them seen only once. The sequencing here drew on PBMCs, taken before ibrutinib treatment. Every receptor here comes from a human donor with chronic lymphocytic leukemia. Both conserved end residues are part of each CDR3. D genes are given only for firm matches. Clone size is shown for a subset of rows, as once, few, many or a class of expanded clone.

J gene	D gene	clone size	V gene	CDR3 protein	CDR3 DNA
TRBJ2-1	TRBD1	once	TRBV30	CAWSVGGWSNEQFF	TGTGCCTGGAGTGTAGGGGGCTGGAGCAATGAGCAGTTCTTC
TRBJ2-2	NA	NA	TRBV12-5	CASGLVPANTGELFF	TGTGCTAGTGGTTTGGTACCAGCAAACACCGGGGAGCTGTTTTTT
TRBJ2-7	NA	NA	TRBV9	CASSVRALGNYEQYF	TGTGCCAGCAGCGTCAGGGCTCTCGGTAACTACGAGCAGTACTTC
TRBJ2-1	TRBD1	NA	TRBV27	CASSLWSGTGSYNEQFF	TGTGCCAGCAGTTTGTGGAGTGGGACAGGCTCCTACAATGAGCAGTTCTTC
TRBJ1-1	NA	NA	TRBV19	CASSRERPNTEAFF	TGTGCCAGTAGTAGGGAGCGGCCGAACACTGAAGCTTTCTTT
TRBJ2-7	NA	NA	TRBV7-6	CASSVGLQSYEQYF	TGTGCCAGCAGCGTGGGACTTCAGAGCTACGAGCAGTACTTC
TRBJ2-1	TRBD2	NA	TRBV7-9	CASSLAEREGLRNEQFF	TGTGCCAGCAGCTTAGCTGAGCGGGAGGGCCTCCGCAATGAGCAGTTCTTC
TRBJ2-5	NA	NA	TRBV6-6	CASSHRDVQLETQYF	TGTGCCAGCAGCCACCGGGACGTCCAACTAGAGACCCAGTACTTC
TRBJ2-2	NA	once	TRBV30	CAWTRGVNTGELFF	TGTGCCTGGACCAGGGGCGTGAACACCGGGGAGCTGTTTTTT
TRBJ2-7	TRBD2	once	TRBV25-1	CASRTSVSYEQYF	TGTGCCAGCAGAACTAGCGTCTCCTACGAGCAGTACTTC
TRBJ2-2	NA	NA	TRBV19	CATRDGSGSTGELFF	TGTGCCACCAGGGACGGGAGTGGGAGCACCGGGGAGCTGTTTTTT
TRBJ2-7	NA	NA	TRBV19	CASSIGLRTEEQYF	TGTGCCAGTAGTATAGGACTCCGGACCGAGGAGCAGTACTTC
TRBJ2-1	NA	few	TRBV28	CASSLFSGREQFF	TGTGCCAGCAGTTTATTCAGCGGCCGTGAGCAGTTCTTC
TRBJ2-7	TRBD1	NA	TRBV4-3	CASSQDWAGTGGSYEQYF	TGCGCCAGCAGCCAAGATTGGGCCGGGACAGGGGGCTCCTACGAGCAGTACTTC
TRBJ1-2	NA	NA	TRBV18	CASSPGQTHGYTF	TGTGCCAGCTCACCAGGACAGACCCATGGCTACACCTTC
TRBJ2-1	TRBD2	NA	TRBV27	CASSLLEGTSGINGEQFF	TGTGCCAGCAGTTTATTGGAGGGGACTAGCGGGATAAACGGTGAGCAGTTCTTC
TRBJ2-6	NA	once	TRBV5-1	CASSPASGYSGANVLTF	TGCGCCAGCAGCCCCGCCTCAGGGTACTCCGGGGCCAACGTCCTGACTTTC
TRBJ2-3	NA	NA	TRBV29-1	CSVPAGVGRTDTQYF	TGCAGCGTTCCCGCGGGCGTCGGCCGCACAGATACGCAGTATTTT
TRBJ2-7	NA	NA	TRBV7-2	CASSRTSSYEQYF	TGTGCCAGCAGCCGAACTAGTTCTTACGAGCAGTACTTC
TRBJ1-1	NA	NA	TRBV2	CASRAIRTRNTEAFF	TGTGCCAGCAGGGCTATCAGGACCAGGAACACTGAAGCTTTCTTT
TRBJ2-1	TRBD1	NA	TRBV6-5	CASSFRTGYNEQFF	TGTGCCAGCAGTTTCCGGACAGGTTACAATGAGCAGTTCTTC
TRBJ2-7	NA	NA	TRBV18	CASSPRVDPYEQYF	TGTGCCAGCTCACCAAGGGTCGATCCCTACGAGCAGTACTTC
TRBJ2-7	TRBD2	NA	TRBV7-8	CASTAGLAGVEQYF	TGTGCCAGCACAGCCGGACTAGCGGGAGTCGAGCAGTACTTC
TRBJ2-7	TRBD1	NA	TRBV11-3	CASSSRTGEQYF	TGTGCCAGCAGCTCAAGGACAGGAGAGCAGTACTTC
TRBJ2-7	TRBD2	NA	TRBV30	CAWSVPAGVTAYEQYF	TGTGCCTGGAGTGTTCCTGCGGGAGTCACAGCCTACGAGCAGTACTTC
TRBJ2-5	TRBD2	NA	TRBV30	CAWSFGLAGVFRETQYF	TGTGCCTGGAGTTTCGGACTAGCGGGAGTGTTTAGAGAGACCCAGTACTTC
TRBJ2-7	NA	NA	TRBV18	CASSETGISYEQYF	TGTGCCAGCTCAGAGACAGGAATCTCCTACGAGCAGTACTTC